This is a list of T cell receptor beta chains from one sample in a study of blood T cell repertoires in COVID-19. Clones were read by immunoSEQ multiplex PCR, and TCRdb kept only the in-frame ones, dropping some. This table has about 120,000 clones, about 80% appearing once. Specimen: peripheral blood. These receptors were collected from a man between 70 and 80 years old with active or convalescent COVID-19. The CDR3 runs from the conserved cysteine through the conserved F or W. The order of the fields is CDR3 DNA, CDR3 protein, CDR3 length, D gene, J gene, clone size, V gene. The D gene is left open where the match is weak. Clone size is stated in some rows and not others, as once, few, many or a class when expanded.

cdr3_nt: TGCGCCAGCAGCTTGGTTAAGGTAGCGGGAGGTACAGATACGCAGTATTTT
cdr3_aa: CASSLVKVAGGTDTQYF
cdr3_length: 17
d_call: TRBD2
j_call: TRBJ2-3
clone_size: .
v_call: TRBV5-1

cdr3_nt: TGTGCCAGCAGCTCGAGGGCCAAAAACATTCAGTACTTC
cdr3_aa: CASSSRAKNIQYF
cdr3_length: 13
d_call: .
j_call: TRBJ2-4
clone_size: .
v_call: TRBV21-1

cdr3_nt: TGTGCCAGCAGATTCGCCGCCGGGACAGGGCCTGAAAAACTGTTTTTT
cdr3_aa: CASRFAAGTGPEKLFF
cdr3_length: 16
d_call: TRBD1
j_call: TRBJ1-4
clone_size: .
v_call: TRBV27

cdr3_nt: TGCGCCAGCAGCGCCGCGACAGGCCGTGGGGGTGGCTACACCTTC
cdr3_aa: CASSAATGRGGGYTF
cdr3_length: 15
d_call: .
j_call: TRBJ1-2
clone_size: .
v_call: TRBV5-1

cdr3_nt: TGCGCCAGCAGCTTCAGGTTGAACACTGAAGCTTTCTTT
cdr3_aa: CASSFRLNTEAFF
cdr3_length: 13
d_call: .
j_call: TRBJ1-1
clone_size: once
v_call: TRBV5-1

cdr3_nt: TGTGCCTGGAGTGTACAGGGATTGAGCTCCTACAATGAGCAGTTCTTC
cdr3_aa: CAWSVQGLSSYNEQFF
cdr3_length: 16
d_call: .
j_call: TRBJ2-1
clone_size: .
v_call: TRBV30

cdr3_nt: TGTGCCAGCAGCCTGAAATCGACAGGGTACGAGCAGTACTTC
cdr3_aa: CASSLKSTGYEQYF
cdr3_length: 14
d_call: TRBD1
j_call: TRBJ2-7
clone_size: .
v_call: TRBV3-1/TRBV3-2

cdr3_nt: TGTGCCAGCAGCTGGGGACTAGCGGGAGGGCGAGTAGGCACAGATACGCAGTATTTT
cdr3_aa: CASSWGLAGGRVGTDTQYF
cdr3_length: 19
d_call: TRBD2
j_call: TRBJ2-3
clone_size: .
v_call: TRBV11-2

cdr3_nt: TGCGCCAGCAGCTTTCGACTAGCGGGAAACACCGGGGAGCTGTTTTTT
cdr3_aa: CASSFRLAGNTGELFF
cdr3_length: 16
d_call: TRBD2
j_call: TRBJ2-2
clone_size: .
v_call: TRBV5-1

cdr3_nt: TGCAGCGTTATTCAGGGGGCGAACTATGGCTACACCTTC
cdr3_aa: CSVIQGANYGYTF
cdr3_length: 13
d_call: TRBD1
j_call: TRBJ1-2
clone_size: .
v_call: TRBV29-1

cdr3_nt: TGTGCCAGCAGCGTAGTTTCTTCAGGGACCGGGGAGCTGTTTTTT
cdr3_aa: CASSVVSSGTGELFF
cdr3_length: 15
d_call: .
j_call: TRBJ2-2
clone_size: .
v_call: TRBV9

cdr3_nt: TGTGCCAGTTCAAAGGGACAGGCGACTGAAGCTTTCTTT
cdr3_aa: CASSKGQATEAFF
cdr3_length: 13
d_call: TRBD1
j_call: TRBJ1-1
clone_size: .
v_call: TRBV7-9

cdr3_nt: TGTGCCAGCAGCTTGGACAGGGGGCCTACAACTAATGAAAAACTGTTTTTT
cdr3_aa: CASSLDRGPTTNEKLFF
cdr3_length: 17
d_call: TRBD1
j_call: TRBJ1-4
clone_size: .
v_call: TRBV11-3

cdr3_nt: TGTGCCAGCAGGGGTGCCAGGACAGACTACGAGCAGTACTTC
cdr3_aa: CASRGARTDYEQYF
cdr3_length: 14
d_call: .
j_call: TRBJ2-7
clone_size: .
v_call: TRBV11-3

cdr3_nt: TGTGCCAGCAGGTTAAATGGACTTGGGAGAGGAGGCTACACCTTC
cdr3_aa: CASRLNGLGRGGYTF
cdr3_length: 15
d_call: .
j_call: TRBJ1-2
clone_size: .
v_call: TRBV5-8

cdr3_nt: TGTGCCAGCAGCTTCGTACAGGGTGAGGGCTACACCTTC
cdr3_aa: CASSFVQGEGYTF
cdr3_length: 13
d_call: .
j_call: TRBJ1-2
clone_size: .
v_call: TRBV7-2

cdr3_nt: TGTGCCAGCAGCTTAGGTAGCGGGGGGCCGGAACAAGAGACCCAGTACTTC
cdr3_aa: CASSLGSGGPEQETQYF
cdr3_length: 17
d_call: TRBD2
j_call: TRBJ2-5
clone_size: few
v_call: TRBV7-2

cdr3_nt: TGTGCCAGCAGTTCAGGCTATGAGCAGTTCTTC
cdr3_aa: CASSSGYEQFF
cdr3_length: 11
d_call: .
j_call: TRBJ2-1
clone_size: .
v_call: TRBV27